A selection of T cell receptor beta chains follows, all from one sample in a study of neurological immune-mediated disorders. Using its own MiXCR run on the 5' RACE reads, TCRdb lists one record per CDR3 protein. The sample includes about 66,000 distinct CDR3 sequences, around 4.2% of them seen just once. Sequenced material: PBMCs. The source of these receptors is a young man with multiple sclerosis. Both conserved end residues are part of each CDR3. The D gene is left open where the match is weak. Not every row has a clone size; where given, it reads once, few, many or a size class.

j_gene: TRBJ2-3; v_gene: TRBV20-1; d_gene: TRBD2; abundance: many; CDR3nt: TGCAGTGCTCCCGGACTAGCGGGTTACACAGATACGCAGTATTTT; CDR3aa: CSAPGLAGYTDTQYF
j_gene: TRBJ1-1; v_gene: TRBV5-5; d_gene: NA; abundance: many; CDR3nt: TGTGCCAGCAGCTTGGATAGTGTCACTGAAGCTTTCTTT; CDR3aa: CASSLDSVTEAFF
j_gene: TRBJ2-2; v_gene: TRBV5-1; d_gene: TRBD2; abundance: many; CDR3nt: TGCGCCAGCAGCTTAGCGGGGGGGCCGAACACCGGGGAGCTGTTTTTT; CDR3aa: CASSLAGGPNTGELFF
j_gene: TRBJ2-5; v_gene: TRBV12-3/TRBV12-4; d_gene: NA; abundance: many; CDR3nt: TGTGCCAGCAGCGCACAGGGGAGGAGGGCTGAGACCCAGTACTTC; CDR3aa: CASSAQGRRAETQYF
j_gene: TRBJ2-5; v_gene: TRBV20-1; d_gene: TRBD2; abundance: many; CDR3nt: TGCAGTGCTAGAGGGTTAGCGGGCTCAGGGACCCAGTACTTC; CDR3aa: CSARGLAGSGTQYF
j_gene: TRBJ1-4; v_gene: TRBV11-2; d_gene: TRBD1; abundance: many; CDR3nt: TGTGCCAGCAGCTCCACCGGGACAGGGATTGAAAAACTGTTTTTT; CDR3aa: CASSSTGTGIEKLFF
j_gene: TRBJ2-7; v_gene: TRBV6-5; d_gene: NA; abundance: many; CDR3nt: TGTGCCAGCAGTGGCCGGGACCGAGTCTACGAGCAGTACTTC; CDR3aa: CASSGRDRVYEQYF
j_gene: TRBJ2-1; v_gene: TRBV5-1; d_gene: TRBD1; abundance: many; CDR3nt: TGCGCCAGCACCGTTACAGGGGTTCCCATTTACAATGAGCAGTTCTTC; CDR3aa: CASTVTGVPIYNEQFF
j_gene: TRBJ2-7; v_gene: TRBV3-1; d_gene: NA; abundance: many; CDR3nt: TGTGCCAGCAGCCCGTTCGATCGGGTCGAGCAGTACTTC; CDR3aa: CASSPFDRVEQYF
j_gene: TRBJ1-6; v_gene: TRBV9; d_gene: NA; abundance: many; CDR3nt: TGTGCCAGCGGGGAGCGCCTTGATTCACCCCTCCACTTT; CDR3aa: CASGERLDSPLHF
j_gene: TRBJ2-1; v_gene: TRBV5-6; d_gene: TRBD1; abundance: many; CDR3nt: TGTGCCAGCAGCTATCGACAGGGCGGACGGAATGAGCAGTTCTTC; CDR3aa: CASSYRQGGRNEQFF
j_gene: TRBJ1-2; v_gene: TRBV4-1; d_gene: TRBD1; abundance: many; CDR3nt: TGCGCCAGCAGCCAAGAGGGACAGGGCAACTATGGCTACACCTTC; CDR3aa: CASSQEGQGNYGYTF
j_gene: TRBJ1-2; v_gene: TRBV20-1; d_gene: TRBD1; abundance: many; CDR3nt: TGCAGTGCTAAGAGACCGGGACAGTTCTATGGCTACACCTTC; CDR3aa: CSAKRPGQFYGYTF
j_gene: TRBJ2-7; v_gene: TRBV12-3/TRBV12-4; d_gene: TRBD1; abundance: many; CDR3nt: TGTGCCAGCACCCCGGGACAGATTTACGAGCAGTACTTC; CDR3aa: CASTPGQIYEQYF
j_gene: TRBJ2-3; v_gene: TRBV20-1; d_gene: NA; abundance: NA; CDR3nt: TGCAGTGCTAGAGCCGGACGGATTAGCACAGATACGCAGTGTTTT; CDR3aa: CSARAGRISTDTQCF
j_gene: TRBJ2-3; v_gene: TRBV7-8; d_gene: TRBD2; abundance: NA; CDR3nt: TGTGCCAGCAGGGCCGGGACTAGCGGGGGGGCAGGCACAGATACGCAGTATTTT; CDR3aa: CASRAGTSGGAGTDTQYF
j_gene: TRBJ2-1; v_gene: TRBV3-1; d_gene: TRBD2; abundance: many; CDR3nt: TGTGCCAGCAGCCAAGGGGGGGGGGAGTACAATGAGCAGTTCTTC; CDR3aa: CASSQGGGEYNEQFF
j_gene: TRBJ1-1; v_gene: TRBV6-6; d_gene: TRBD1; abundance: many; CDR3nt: TGTGCCAGCAGTTACCTCGACAGGGGGAACACTGAAGCTTTCTTT; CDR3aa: CASSYLDRGNTEAFF
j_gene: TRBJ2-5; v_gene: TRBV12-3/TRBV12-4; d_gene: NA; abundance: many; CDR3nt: TGTGCCAGCAGTTTAGGGAGTCAAGAGACCCAGTACTTC; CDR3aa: CASSLGSQETQYF
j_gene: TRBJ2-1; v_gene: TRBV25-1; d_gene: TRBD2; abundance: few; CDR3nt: TGTGCCAGCAGTGAGATCACGGGGGGGGATGAGCAGTTCTTC; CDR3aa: CASSEITGGDEQFF
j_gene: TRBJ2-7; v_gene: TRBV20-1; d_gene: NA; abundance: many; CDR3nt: TGCAGTGCTACCCACACGGGCCGGGGCTACGAGCAGTACTTC; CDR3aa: CSATHTGRGYEQYF
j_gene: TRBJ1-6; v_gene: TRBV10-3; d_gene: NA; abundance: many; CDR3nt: TGTGCCATCAGTGAGGCAGGGGCCCAGGGGAATTCACCCCTCCACTTT; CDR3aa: CAISEAGAQGNSPLHF
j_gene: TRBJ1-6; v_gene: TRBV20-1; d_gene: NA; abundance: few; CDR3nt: NA; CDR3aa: CSVGVGNSPLNF
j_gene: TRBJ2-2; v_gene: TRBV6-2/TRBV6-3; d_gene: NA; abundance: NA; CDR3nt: TGTGCCAGCAGTTCCTACCCCGGGGAGCTGTTTTTT; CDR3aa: CASSSYPGELFF
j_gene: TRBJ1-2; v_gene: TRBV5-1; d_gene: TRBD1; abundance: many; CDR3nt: TGCGCCAGCAGCAGGGGGCAGCGCTATGGCTACACCTTC; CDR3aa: CASSRGQRYGYTF
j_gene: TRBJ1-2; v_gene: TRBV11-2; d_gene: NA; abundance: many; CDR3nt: TGTGCCAGCAGCTTATCCCGGGACGGTGTTCTTTATGGCTACACCTTC; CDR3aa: CASSLSRDGVLYGYTF
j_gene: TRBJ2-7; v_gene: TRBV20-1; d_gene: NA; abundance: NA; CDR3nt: TGCAGTGCTGGCCAGATGGGGGAGCAGTACTTC; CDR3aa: CSAGQMGEQYF
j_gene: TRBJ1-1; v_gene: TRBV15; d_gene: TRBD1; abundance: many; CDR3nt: TGTGCCACCAGCAGAGACCCCGGGACAGGGGACACTGAAGCTTTCTTT; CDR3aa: CATSRDPGTGDTEAFF
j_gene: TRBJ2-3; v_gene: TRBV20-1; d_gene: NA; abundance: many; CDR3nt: TGCAGTGCTAGAGATCGATTAGCAAAGACAGATACGCAGTATTTT; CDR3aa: CSARDRLAKTDTQYF
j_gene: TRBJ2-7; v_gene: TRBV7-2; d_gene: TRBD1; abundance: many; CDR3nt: TGTGCCAGCAGCTTAGAGATTATTGGGACAGCCCCCGGGGAGCAGTACTTC; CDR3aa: CASSLEIIGTAPGEQYF
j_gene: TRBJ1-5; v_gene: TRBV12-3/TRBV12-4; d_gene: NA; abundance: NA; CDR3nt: TGTGCCAGCAGTCTAGGTAGTCAGCCCCAGAATTTT; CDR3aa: CASSLGSQPQNF
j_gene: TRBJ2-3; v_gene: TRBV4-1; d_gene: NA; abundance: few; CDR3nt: TGCGCCAGCAGAAAGCTCGATGCGCAGTATTTT; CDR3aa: CASRKLDAQYF
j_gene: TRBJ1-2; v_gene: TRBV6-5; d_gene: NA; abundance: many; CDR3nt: TGTGCCAGCAGCCCCCCGGGAGGGAACTATGGCTACACCTTC; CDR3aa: CASSPPGGNYGYTF
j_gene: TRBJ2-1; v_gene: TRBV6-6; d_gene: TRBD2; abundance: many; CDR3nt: TGTGCCAGCAGTACCCGGACTAGCGGCTCCTACAATGAGCAGTTCTTC; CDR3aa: CASSTRTSGSYNEQFF
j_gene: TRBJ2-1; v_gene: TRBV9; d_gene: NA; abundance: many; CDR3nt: TGTGCCAGCAGCGGGGGTTCATCGGGGAGGTCCTACAATGAGCAGTTCTTC; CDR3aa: CASSGGSSGRSYNEQFF
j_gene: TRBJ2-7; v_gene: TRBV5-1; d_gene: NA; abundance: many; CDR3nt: TGCGCCAGCAGCCCGTCCGGCCAGGGGATCTACGAGCAGTACTTC; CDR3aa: CASSPSGQGIYEQYF
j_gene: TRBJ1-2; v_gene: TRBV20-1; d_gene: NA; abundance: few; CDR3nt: TGCAGTGCCGGACGGAGGGGGGATGGCTACACCTTC; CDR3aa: CSAGRRGDGYTF
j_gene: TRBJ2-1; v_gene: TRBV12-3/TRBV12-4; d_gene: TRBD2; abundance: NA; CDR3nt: TGTGCCAGCAGTTTAGTCTTTCCAGCGGGGCACTCCTACAATGAGCAGTTCTTC; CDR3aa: CASSLVFPAGHSYNEQFF
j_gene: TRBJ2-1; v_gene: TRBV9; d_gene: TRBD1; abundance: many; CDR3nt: TGTGCCAGCAGCCCGGGACAGGAATACAATGAGCAGTTCTTC; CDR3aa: CASSPGQEYNEQFF
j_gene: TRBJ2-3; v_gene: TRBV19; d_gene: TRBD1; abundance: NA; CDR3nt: TGTGCCAGTAGGGGGCCGGGCAGGGGGCGTTTAGATACGCAGTATTTT; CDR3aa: CASRGPGRGRLDTQYF
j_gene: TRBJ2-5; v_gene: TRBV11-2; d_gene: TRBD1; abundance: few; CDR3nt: TGTGCCAGCAGCTTACAGGGGGCGGGGGAGACCCAGTACTTC; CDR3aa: CASSLQGAGETQYF
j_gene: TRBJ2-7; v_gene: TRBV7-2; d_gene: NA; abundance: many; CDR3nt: TGTGCCAGCAGCTTCGGGGTCCCGAGCTCCTACGAGCAGTACTTC; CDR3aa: CASSFGVPSSYEQYF
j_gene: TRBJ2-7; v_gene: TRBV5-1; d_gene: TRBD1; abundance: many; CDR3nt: TGCGCCAGCAGCCTAGTCCTGATCCGGACAGGGGCCGCCGCCACGAATTCCTACGAGCAGTACTTC; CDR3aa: CASSLVLIRTGAAATNSYEQYF
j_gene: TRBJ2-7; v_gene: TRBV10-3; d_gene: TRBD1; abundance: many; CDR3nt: TGTGCCATCAGTGATCCTACCTTAGGGACAGGTACCTACGAGCAGTACTTC; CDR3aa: CAISDPTLGTGTYEQYF
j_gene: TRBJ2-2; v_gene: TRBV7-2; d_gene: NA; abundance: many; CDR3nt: TGTGCCAGCAGCTTAAATCCGACAGCTTCCACCGGGGAGCTGTTTTTT; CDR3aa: CASSLNPTASTGELFF
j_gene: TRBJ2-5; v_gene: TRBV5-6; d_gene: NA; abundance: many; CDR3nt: TGTGCCAGCAGCTTGTCTGAGACCCAGTACTTC; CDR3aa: CASSLSETQYF
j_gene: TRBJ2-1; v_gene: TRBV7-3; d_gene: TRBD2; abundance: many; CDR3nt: TGTGCCAGCAGCCCCTTTCCGGGACTAGCATATGAGCAGTTCTTC; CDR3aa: CASSPFPGLAYEQFF
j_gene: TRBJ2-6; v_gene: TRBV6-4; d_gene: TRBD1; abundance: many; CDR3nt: TGTGCCAGCAGTGCCGCGGGACAGGGAATTTCTGGGGCCAACGTCCTGACTTTC; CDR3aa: CASSAAGQGISGANVLTF
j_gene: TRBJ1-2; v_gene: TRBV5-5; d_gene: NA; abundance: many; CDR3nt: TGTGCCAGCAGCTTGTACGCGACACCTGTTTGGTATGGCTACACCTTC; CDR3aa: CASSLYATPVWYGYTF
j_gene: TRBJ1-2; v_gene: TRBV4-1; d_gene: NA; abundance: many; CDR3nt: TGCGCCAGCAGCCAAGACCCCTCGACAAGTTCCTATGGCTACACCTTC; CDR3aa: CASSQDPSTSSYGYTF
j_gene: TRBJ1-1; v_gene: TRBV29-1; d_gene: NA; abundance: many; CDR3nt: TGCAGCGTCGCCCGCGTGGGAGGGACCACTGAAGCTTTCTTT; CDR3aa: CSVARVGGTTEAFF
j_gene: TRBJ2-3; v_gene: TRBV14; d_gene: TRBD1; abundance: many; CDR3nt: TGTGCCAGCAGCCCGGGGACAGGGTCGGATACGCAGTATTTT; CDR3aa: CASSPGTGSDTQYF